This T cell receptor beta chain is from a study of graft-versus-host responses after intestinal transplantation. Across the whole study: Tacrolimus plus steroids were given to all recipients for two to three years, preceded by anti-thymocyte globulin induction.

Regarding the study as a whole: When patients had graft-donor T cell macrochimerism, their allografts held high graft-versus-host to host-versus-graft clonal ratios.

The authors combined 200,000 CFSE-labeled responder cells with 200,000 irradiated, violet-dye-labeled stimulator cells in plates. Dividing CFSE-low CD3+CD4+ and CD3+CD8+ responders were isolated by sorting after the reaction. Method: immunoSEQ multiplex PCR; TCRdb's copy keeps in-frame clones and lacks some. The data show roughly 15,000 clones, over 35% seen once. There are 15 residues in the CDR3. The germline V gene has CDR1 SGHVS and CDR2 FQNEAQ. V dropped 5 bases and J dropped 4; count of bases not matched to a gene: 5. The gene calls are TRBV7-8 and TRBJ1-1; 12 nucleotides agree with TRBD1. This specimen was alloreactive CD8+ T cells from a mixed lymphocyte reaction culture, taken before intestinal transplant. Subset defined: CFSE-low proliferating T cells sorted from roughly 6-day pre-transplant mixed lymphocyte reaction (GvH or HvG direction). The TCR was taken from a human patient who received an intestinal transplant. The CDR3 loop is CASSPGTGGGTEAFF. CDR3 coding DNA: TGTGCCAGCAGCCCTGGGACAGGGGGCGGCACTGAAGCTTTCTTT.